This T cell receptor beta chain stems from a study of T cell repertoires in cytomegalovirus infection. TCRdb redid the calling of the reads with MiXCR, one entry per CDR3 protein. The repertoire includes some 940,000 distinct CDR3 sequences, approximately 33% of them detected once, and roughly 13% sits in the top ten. In the case of this clonotype: Its antigen is undetermined.

This clonotype originated in a human donor in good health (CMV status not recorded). Some clones in this sample may be carry-over from other donors' samples. The sample in question was cultured CD8+ T cells from PBMCs, obtained from culture after CMV antigen stimulation.

As DNA, the CDR3 is TGTGCCAGCAGAAGAGGATTTAACGAGCAGTACTTC. Its translation: CASRRGFNEQYF. The V and J genes are TRBV6-2 or TRBV6-3 and TRBJ2-7; D unresolved. Trimming shortened V by 6 bases and J by 5 bases, and 11 bases separated the two germline ends. The CDR3 sequence is 12 residues long. Germline lookup yields CDR1 MNHEY and CDR2 SVGEGT.